The 22 T cell receptor beta chains given below trace back to one sample, sequenced in a study of early T cells in non-severe SARS-CoV-2 infection. MiXCR was run by TCRdb on the 5' RACE reads, yielding one entry per CDR3 protein. The sample carries around 56,000 distinct CDR3 sequences, around 13% recorded once. The input for sequencing was whole blood, taken at baseline. Every receptor here comes from an adult who was a healthcare worker with PCR-confirmed SARS-CoV-2 infection or an uninfected control (not recorded which).

The genes are TRBV30 and TRBJ2-2; D might be TRBD1 (5 bases). From germline, CDR1 is GTSNPN and CDR2 SVGIG (reference sequence). This CDR3 spans 12 amino acids. The V and J ends lost 2 bases and 6 bases respectively, with 7 bases between them. DNA for the CDR3: TGTGCCTGGAGTCCACAGGCCGGGGAGCTGTTTTTT. It is translated as CAWSPQAGELFF.

This clonotype was seen more than once but under ten times. This chain joins TRBV12-3 or TRBV12-4 and TRBJ1-4; no clear D gene. This CDR3 spans 15 amino acids. Deletions cut 3 bases from V and 4 bases from J, with 12 bases between. CDR3 nucleotides: TGTGCCAGCAGTTTTGTACCCGCCTTTAATGAAAAACTGTTTTTT. Its protein product is CASSFVPAFNEKLFF.

This clonotype has a handful of counts. V is TRBV28 and J is TRBJ2-3, with TRBD2 matching 11 bases. Germline values: CDR1 MDHEN, CDR2 SYDVKM. V lost 3 bases, J lost 5 bases, and 1 base stayed unmatched. This CDR3 is built from 14 residues. CDR3 sequence (DNA): TGTGCCAGCAGTTTGACTAGCGGGAAAGATACGCAGTATTTT. This encodes CASSLTSGKDTQYF. Based on the CDR3 plus reference TRBV28 and TRBJ2-3, the full variable domain is DVKVTQSSRYLVKRTGEKVFLECVQDMDHENMFWYRQDPGLGLRLIYFSYDVKMKEKGDIPEGYSVSREKKERFSLILESASTNQTSMYLCASSLTSGKDTQYFGPGTRLTVL.

This clonotype was seen a handful of times. The chain is built from TRBV30 and TRBJ2-7, with TRBD2 as a possible D gene (6 bases). Germline loops: CDR1 GTSNPN, CDR2 SVGIG (reference sequence). The CDR3 runs to 14 residues. Between the trimmed V and J ends, which lost 0 bases and 1 base, there was a span of 10 bases. The CDR3 DNA follows: TGTGCCTGGAGTGTAGGCGGGAAGTCCTACGAGCAGTACTTC. Encoded protein: CAWSVGGKSYEQYF.

The table lists this clonotype with many counts. Written as DNA, the CDR3 is TGTGCCAGCACCCCCAGACGGCAGAAAGAGACCCAGTACTTC. It translates to CASTPRRQKETQYF. The rearrangement links TRBV12-3 or TRBV12-4 to TRBJ2-5; D call uncertain. The V end lost 7 bases, the J end lost 3 bases, and 15 bases lay between the germline ends. The CDR3 has 14 residues.

There are many counts of this clonotype. The chain combines TRBV3-1 with TRBJ1-5; D is possibly TRBD1 (5 bases). The CDR3 spans 14 residues. V lost 4 bases to trimming and J lost 8 bases, with 15 bases between them. Germline V gene lookup returns CDR1 LGHDT and CDR2 YNNKEL (reference sequence). CDR3 amino acids: CASSPAGGKEPQHF. DNA of the CDR3: TGTGCCAGCAGCCCCGCCGGGGGGAAAGAGCCCCAGCATTTT.

The chain has TRBV11-2 and TRBJ1-6; D is ambiguous. This CDR3 comprises 13 residues. CDR1 is SGHAT and CDR2 is FQNNGV in the germline V gene. V was pared by 5 bases and J by 7 bases, with 9 bases between. The CDR3: CASSPVRNSPLHF. The CDR3 nucleotides read TGTGCCAGCAGCCCAGTTAGGAATTCACCCCTCCACTTT.

This clonotype was recorded a few times. The V call is TRBV12-3 or TRBV12-4, the J call TRBJ1-1, with D possibly matching TRBD1 (5 bases). The CDR3 is made up of 16 amino acids. V was shortened by 7 bases and J by 1 base, with 19 bases between the two germline ends. The chain's CDR3 is CASNGPAGGKNTEAFF. For the CDR3, the DNA is TGTGCCAGCAATGGGCCTGCCGGGGGGAAGAACACTGAAGCTTTCTTT.

This clonotype was counted at least ten times. This rearrangement joins TRBV4-2 to TRBJ2-7; D may be TRBD1 (6 bases). Trimming removed 3 bases from V and 2 bases from J, with 8 bases in between. Germline loops: CDR1 LGHNA, CDR2 YNFKEQ. The CDR3 has 13 residues. The CDR3 protein is CASSQTGPYEQYF. The CDR3, as DNA: TGTGCCAGCAGCCAGACAGGACCCTACGAGCAGTACTTC.

The chain uses TRBV18 and TRBJ2-2, with 7 nucleotides matching TRBD1. Germline CDR1 reads KGHSH; CDR2 reads LQKENI. There are 14 residues in the CDR3. The ends lost 5 bases at V and 3 bases at J; junction bases unmatched: 3. CDR3 DNA: TGTGCCAGCTCAAATACAGGGGACACCGGGGAGCTGTTTTTT. Encoded protein: CASSNTGDTGELFF. The complete variable domain, with remaining parts taken from reference TRBV18 and TRBJ2-2, reads NAGVMQNPRHLVRRRGQEARLRCSPMKGHSHVYWYRQLPEEGLKFMVYLQKENIIDESGMPKERFSAEFPKEGPSILRIQQVVRGDSAAYFCASSNTGDTGELFFGEGSRLTVL.

The V call is TRBV19, the J call TRBJ2-2; 8 bases align to TRBD1. The CDR3 spans 16 residues. The germline gives CDR1 LNHDA, CDR2 SQIVND (reference sequence). With 8 bases clipped from V and 3 bases from J, the junction kept 11 bases outside the gene matches. The CDR3 reads CASGDRSGPYTGELFF. The DNA of the CDR3 is TGTGCCAGTGGGGACAGGTCTGGCCCGTACACCGGGGAGCTGTTTTTT.

In this sample, this clonotype turned up a few times. This sequence joins TRBV5-4 and TRBJ2-7; perhaps TRBD1 as D (5 bases). V was clipped by 6 bases and J by 2 bases, with 15 bases between them. CDR1 and CDR2 from the germline V gene are SGHNT and YYREEE (reference sequence). This CDR3 has 14 amino acids. In DNA form, the CDR3 reads TGTGCCAGCACCGAAGACAGCGATGCCTACGAGCAGTACTTC. Translated: CASTEDSDAYEQYF. The full variable domain, completed using reference TRBV5-4 and TRBJ2-7, is ETGVTQSPTHLIKTRGQQVTLRCSSQSGHNTVSWYQQALGQGPQFIFQYYREEENGRGNFPPRFSGLQFPNYSSELNVNALELDDSALYLCASTEDSDAYEQYFGPGTRLTVT.

The gene calls are TRBV7-2 and TRBJ1-5; no clear D gene. This CDR3 region has 15 residues. Trimming cost V 5 bases and J 3 bases, with 14 bases left between them. CDR1 is SGHTA, CDR2 FQGNSA, per germline. This CDR3 is CASSGPPSANQPQHF. CDR3 sequence (DNA): TGTGCCAGCAGCGGCCCCCCTAGTGCCAATCAGCCCCAGCATTTT. The whole variable domain, remainder taken from reference TRBV7-2 and TRBJ1-5, is GAGVSQSPSNKVTEKGKDVELRCDPISGHTALYWYRQSLGQGLEFLIYFQGNSAPDKSGLPSDRFSAERTGGSVSTLTIQRTQQEDSAVYLCASSGPPSANQPQHFGDGTRLSIL.

This chain links TRBV11-1 with TRBJ2-7, with D unresolved. This CDR3 comprises 12 residues. V lost 4 bases and J 3 bases, leaving 7 bases between the germline ends. Germline values: CDR1 SGHAT, CDR2 FQDESV (reference sequence). The CDR3 sequence is CASSSRLYEQYF. CDR3 in DNA: TGTGCCAGCAGCTCCCGTCTCTACGAGCAGTACTTC.

The CDR3 region is CASSRQGAKEQYF. The CDR3 coding sequence is TGTGCCAGTAGCAGACAGGGGGCAAAAGAGCAGTACTTC. The chain carries TRBV7-2 and TRBJ2-7; TRBD1 agrees at 10 bases. Unmatched junction bases numbered 9, after V lost 9 bases and J lost 7 bases. CDR3 length: 13 amino acids. Germline lookup yields CDR1 SGHTA and CDR2 FQGNSA. The variable domain in full, completed from reference TRBV7-2 and TRBJ2-7, reads GAGVSQSPSNKVTEKGKDVELRCDPISGHTALYWYRQSLGQGLEFLIYFQGNSAPDKSGLPSDRFSAERTGGSVSTLTIQRTQQEDSAVYLCASSRQGAKEQYFGPGTRLTVT.

This clonotype was detected many times. The V call is TRBV11-2, the J call TRBJ2-1, with TRBD2 identical over 10 bases. Looked up from germline, CDR1 is SGHAT and CDR2 is FQNNGV. The J segment lost 4 bases and the V segment lost 3 bases, leaving 12 bases of the junction unmatched. CDR3 length: 18 amino acids. The CDR3 sequence: CASSFRLAGARGYNEQFF. CDR3 in DNA: TGTGCCAGCAGCTTCCGCCTAGCGGGAGCCCGAGGGTACAATGAGCAGTTCTTC.

This chain connects TRBV4-2 to TRBJ1-1; TRBD1 aligns across 11 bases. Trimming at V came to 0 bases and at J to 4 bases, leaving 1 base not matched to a gene. This CDR3 is built from 15 residues. Germline CDR1 and CDR2: LGHNA and YNFKEQ. The CDR3 reads CASSQDGTGGTEAFF. Here the CDR3 DNA reads TGTGCCAGCAGCCAAGACGGGACAGGGGGCACTGAAGCTTTCTTT.

The chain couples TRBV6-6 to TRBJ2-1, with no clear D. Germline V gene lookup returns CDR1 MNHNY and CDR2 SVGAGI (reference sequence). Trimming stripped 2 bases from V and 12 bases from J, with 11 bases between. The CDR3 loop spans 12 amino acids. The CDR3 reads CASSYSPTGQFF. The CDR3 DNA follows: TGTGCCAGCAGTTACAGCCCGACCGGGCAGTTCTTC.

This clonotype was seen repeatedly, ten times or more. The CDR3 bases are TGTGCCAGCAGCTCTTACAGCGGGAATGAGCAGTTCTTC. Translation gives CASSSYSGNEQFF. The gene calls are TRBV7-3 and TRBJ2-1; the D gene is possibly TRBD2 (6 bases). The CDR3 contains 13 residues. CDR1 SGHTA and CDR2 FQGTGA come from the germline V gene. V gave up 4 bases and J gave up 7 bases, with 11 bases separating them.

The gene calls are TRBV5-4 and TRBJ2-1, with TRBD1 matching 9 bases. The germline V gene has CDR1 SGHNT and CDR2 YYREEE (reference sequence). The CDR3 consists of 16 residues. Unmatched junction bases numbered 9, after V lost 6 bases and J lost 2 bases. CDR3 sequence (DNA): TGTGCCAGCAACCCCAGGGGGACAGGGACCTACAATGAGCAGTTCTTC. It specifies CASNPRGTGTYNEQFF. Combining the CDR3 with reference TRBV5-4 and TRBJ2-1 gives the whole variable domain ETGVTQSPTHLIKTRGQQVTLRCSSQSGHNTVSWYQQALGQGPQFIFQYYREEENGRGNFPPRFSGLQFPNYSSELNVNALELDDSALYLCASNPRGTGTYNEQFFGPGTRLTVL.

This chain uses TRBV6-2 or TRBV6-3 with TRBJ2-1; D ambiguous. The CDR3 sequence is 11 residues long. CDR1 is MNHEY and CDR2 is SVGEGT in the germline V gene. V was clipped by 6 bases and J by 9 bases, with 9 bases between them. CDR3 nucleotides: TGTGCCAGCAGACGACCCCCTGAGCAGTTCTTC. It specifies CASRRPPEQFF.

This clonotype was counted only a few times. V usage is TRBV6-5 and J usage is TRBJ2-3, with 9 bases matching TRBD1. CDR1 is MNHEY and CDR2 is SVGAGI in the germline V gene. The junction had 7 bases not matched to a gene; V was cut back by 4 bases and J by 5 bases. The CDR3 totals 15 residues. CDR3 loop: CASSSRDRDLDTQYF. In nucleotides, the CDR3 is TGTGCCAGCAGTTCCCGGGACAGGGATTTAGATACGCAGTATTTT.